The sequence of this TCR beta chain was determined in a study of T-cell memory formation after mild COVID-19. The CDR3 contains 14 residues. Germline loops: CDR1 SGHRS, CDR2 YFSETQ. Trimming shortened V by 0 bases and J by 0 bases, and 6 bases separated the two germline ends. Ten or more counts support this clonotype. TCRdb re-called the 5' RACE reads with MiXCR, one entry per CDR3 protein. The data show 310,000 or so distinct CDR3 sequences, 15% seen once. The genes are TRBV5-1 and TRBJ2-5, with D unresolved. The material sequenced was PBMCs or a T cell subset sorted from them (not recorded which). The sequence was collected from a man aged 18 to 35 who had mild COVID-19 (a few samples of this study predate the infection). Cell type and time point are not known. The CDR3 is CASSLVGYQETQYF. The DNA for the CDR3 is TGCGCCAGCAGCTTGGTCGGCTACCAAGAGACCCAGTACTTC.